These 8 T cell receptor beta chains were sequenced from one sample in a study of T cells in Graves' hyperthyroidism and ophthalmopathy. RNA transcripts yielded amplified TCR beta CDR3 regions. The HTBI primer set drove a first-round RT-PCR of the TCR CDR3. Each CDR3 protein is one row after TCRdb ran MiXCR on the multiplex PCR reads. Of about 840,000 distinct CDR3 sequences in the sample, 38% were seen once. The source material was blood. Source of these receptors: a man younger than 30 with Graves' hyperthyroidism.

Points on this clonotype: The germline gene is not matched at one end of the junction; a read error may be the cause. The chain links TRBV5-1 to TRBJ2-5; TRBD2 aligns across 9 bases. Germline assignment: CDR1 SGHRS and CDR2 YFSETQ. CDR3 length: 14 residues. The DNA of the CDR3 is TGTGCCAGCAGCCGCGACCGACTAGCGGATGAGCAGTACTTC. Protein product: CASSRDRLADEQYF.

In its sample, this clonotype was seen a few times. V usage is TRBV7-9 and J usage is TRBJ2-2; 7 nucleotides align to TRBD2. The CDR3 length is 15 residues. V was pared by 5 bases and J by 7 bases, with 10 bases of the junction left unmatched. Germline CDR1 is SEHNR and CDR2 is FQNEAQ (reference sequence). The CDR3 DNA sequence: TGTGCCAGCAGCCCAGGAACTAGCGCGGTCGGGGAGCTGTTTTTT. It is translated as CASSPGTSAVGELFF.

This clonotype was counted many times. The chain employs TRBV29-1 and TRBJ1-1; no reliable D call. The CDR3 has 14 residues. Per the germline V gene, CDR1 is SQVTM and CDR2 is ANQGSEA. V was cut by 3 bases and J by 1 base, with 12 bases left in between. The CDR3 DNA is TGCAGCGTTGACTGGGCAGGAGAGAACACTGAAGCTTTCTTT. Its translation: CSVDWAGENTEAFF.

V gene TRBV7-2 combines with J gene TRBJ2-7, with D maybe TRBD2 (6 bases). CDR3 size: 15 residues. V was pared by 1 base and J by 3 bases, with 13 bases between. The V gene's germline CDR1 is SGHTA and CDR2 FQGNSA. The CDR3 bases are TGTGCCAGCAGCTTAGTGGGCGGGGCGAACTACGAGCAGTACTTC. Translated: CASSLVGGANYEQYF.

This clonotype has more than one count but fewer than ten. The junction and the germline gene differ at one end; a read error may be behind it. The V gene is TRBV7-2, the J gene TRBJ2-7; D is unresolved. The germline CDR1 and CDR2 sequences are SGHTA and FQGNSA. The CDR3 runs 12 residues. CDR3 sequence reads: CASSLEVQSLWF. The CDR3, as DNA: TGTGCCAGCAGCTTAGAGGTCCAGTCCCTTTGGTTC. The variable domain in full, completed from reference TRBV7-2 and TRBJ2-7, reads GAGVSQSPSNKVTEKGKDVELRCDPISGHTALYWYRQSLGQGLEFLIYFQGNSAPDKSGLPSDRFSAERTGGSVSTLTIQRTQQEDSAVYLCASSLEVQSLWFGPGTRLTVT.

The V and J genes are TRBV29-1 and TRBJ1-1; the D gene is possibly TRBD1 (5 bases). Trimming stripped 3 bases from V and 4 bases from J, with 9 bases between. The germline gives CDR1 SQVTM, CDR2 ANQGSEA. This CDR3 has 12 amino acids. The CDR3 loop is CSVDGDVTEAFF. Here the CDR3 DNA reads TGCAGCGTTGATGGGGACGTCACTGAAGCTTTCTTT. Full variable domain (outside the CDR3, taken from reference TRBV29-1 and TRBJ1-1): SAVISQKPSRDICQRGTSLTIQCQVDSQVTMMFWYRQQPGQSLTLIATANQGSEATYESGFVIDKFPISRPNLTFSTLTVSNMSPEDSSIYLCSVDGDVTEAFFGQGTRLTVV.

Only a few counts were recorded for this clonotype. The gene calls are TRBV12-3 or TRBV12-4 and TRBJ1-1, with D possibly matching TRBD1 (6 bases). This CDR3 spans 14 amino acids. The V end lost 5 bases, the J end lost 5 bases, and 15 bases lay between the germline ends. The CDR3 region is CASSTDRKRTEAFF. In DNA, the CDR3 is TGTGCCAGCAGTACCGACAGGAAGAGGACTGAAGCTTTCTTT.

This clonotype was seen ten or more times. Written as DNA, the CDR3 is TGTGCCAGTAGTGGAGGGCCGGGACTGATCAATCAGCCCCAGCATTTT. It yields the protein CASSGGPGLINQPQHF. The rearrangement links TRBV19 to TRBJ1-5; D perhaps matches TRBD1 (5 bases). Trimming shortened V by 5 bases and J by 3 bases, and 17 bases separated the two germline ends. From germline, CDR1 is LNHDA and CDR2 SQIVND (reference sequence). The CDR3 consists of 16 residues.